This paragraph covers one TCR beta chain sequence. Its recognized antigen is unknown. Base qualities were left out, and no much larger clone turns up one base away. Donors formed part of the validation cohort, which comprised about 130 subjects and was distinct from the first cohort of under 850 subjects. The sample originates from a study of cytomegalovirus exposure and HLA in healthy donors (dated by TCRdb to about 2017). A note on the overall study: According to a later analysis, the approximately 120 validation repertoires were produced on the same platform as the approximately 690 repertoires of the first cohort. The aim of the study was to test whether cataloging public T cell receptors could identify signatures of past pathogen exposure. In addition to the first cohort of 650 to 750 subjects, a separate validation cohort of over 90 different subjects was used. To predict cytomegalovirus infection status, the study combined high-throughput TCR immunosequencing, statistical association of individual TCRs with disease status, and machine learning.

Looking up the germline V gene yields CDR1 SGHRS and CDR2 YFSETQ. The CDR3 runs 18 residues from the cysteine to the phenylalanine. CDR3 DNA is the only sequence kept; it has 54 bases, read in frame from the first base. V is pruned by 3 bases and J by 1 base, leaving 9 bases of the junction without a gene match. The research as a whole found: In the study, around 160 TCR beta chains were listed as associated with cytomegalovirus. The classifier was reported to diagnose cytomegalovirus status with high specificity and sensitivity in both the original cohort and the validation cohort. In a later analysis, TCRs clustered in the first cohort were found to also tend to co-occur in the 130 or so validation repertoires, with 94% of cluster scores above 0. The validation cohort had no HLA typing available for a later analysis, so co-occurrence within that cohort was assessed over all 130 or so repertoires. The authors suggested that the approach could potentially be extended to other disease states and immunological phenotypes. Three of the identified cytomegalovirus-associated TCR beta chains were confirmed in vitro to be specific for cytomegalovirus antigens. While some public TCRs were present in many individuals, most TCR sequences turned up only very rarely across donors.

To prepare the library, the immunoSEQ multiplex PCR assay was applied. In the authors' own workflow: A statistical classification framework was built to diagnose cytomegalovirus status from the catalog of TCR beta chain sequences. TCRdb re-hosts the immuneACCESS table, in-frame sequences only. Its copies lack some clones; in the studies checked, an unresolved V gene accounts for under half of them, and the cause for the rest is not known. V and J calls and clone size are given by that table; D and trimming were obtained from the DNA. The sample contains tens of thousands of clones, around 89% of them found a single time. 1.7% of the sample is taken by the ten largest.

The source is a woman between 18 and 30 years old in good health and CMV-seronegative. The sequence is built from TRBV5-1 and TRBJ2-2; 10 central nucleotides agree with TRBD2. Sequenced sample: PBMCs. Here is the DNA: TGCGCCAGCAGCTCATCTTCTAGCGGGGGCTTGAACACCGGGGAGCTGTTTTTT. Translation gives CASSSSSSGGLNTGELFF.